This TCR beta chain was recorded in a study of blood T cell repertoires in COVID-19. Method: immunoSEQ multiplex PCR; TCRdb's copy keeps in-frame clones and lacks some. Among 110,000 or so clones, around 84% were seen once, and the ten largest hold 15% to 17%. CDR3 length: 15 residues. Germline CDR1 MNHEY, CDR2 SVGAGI. V lost 6 bases to trimming and J lost 0 bases, with 15 bases between them. The source of this sequence is a woman aged 80 or older with acute or convalescent COVID-19. The material sequenced was peripheral blood. V gene TRBV6-5 combines with J gene TRBJ2-7, with D perhaps TRBD1 (6 bases). CDR3 loop: CASSSTGSLSYEQYF. In nucleotides, the CDR3 is TGTGCCAGCAGCTCCACAGGGTCACTCTCCTACGAGCAGTACTTC.